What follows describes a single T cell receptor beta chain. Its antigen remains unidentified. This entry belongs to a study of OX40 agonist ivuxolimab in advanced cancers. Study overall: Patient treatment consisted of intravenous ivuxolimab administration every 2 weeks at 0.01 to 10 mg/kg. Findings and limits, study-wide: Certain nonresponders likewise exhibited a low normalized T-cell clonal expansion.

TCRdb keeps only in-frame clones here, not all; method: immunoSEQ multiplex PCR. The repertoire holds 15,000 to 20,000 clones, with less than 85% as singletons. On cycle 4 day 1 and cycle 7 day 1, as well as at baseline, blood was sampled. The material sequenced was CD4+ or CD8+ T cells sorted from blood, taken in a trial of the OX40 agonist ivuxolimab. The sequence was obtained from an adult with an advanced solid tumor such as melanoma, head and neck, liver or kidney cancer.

This CDR3 is CASSEEAGSGELFF. The DNA of the CDR3 is TGTGCCAGCAGTGAAGAGGCTGGTTCCGGGGAGCTGTTTTTT. The chain carries TRBV2 and TRBJ2-2, with D unclear. This CDR3 region has 14 residues. V lost 1 base to trimming and J lost 6 bases, with 9 bases between them. Germline lookup yields CDR1 SNHLY and CDR2 FYNNEI.